These T cell receptor beta chains were read from a single sample in a study of blood T cell repertoires in COVID-19. Repertoires were generated with immunoSEQ multiplex PCR, while TCRdb's copy carries only in-frame clones and drops some. The data show some 74,000 clones, approximately 88% seen once. The sequencing sample was made of peripheral blood. These receptors were collected from a woman aged 80 or over with acute or convalescent COVID-19. CDR3s include the opening cysteine and the closing phenylalanine or tryptophan. A D gene is named only where the DNA matches it firmly. A row's size may be missing; if present it is once, few, many or a size class.

v_call	j_call	clone_size	d_call	cdr3_nt	cdr3_aa
TRBV15	TRBJ2-1	NA	TRBD2	TGTGCCACCAGCGGGCGGGGGAACTACAATGAGCAGTTCTTC	CATSGRGNYNEQFF
TRBV9	TRBJ1-2	NA	NA	TGTGCCAGCAGCGTAGGTGAGGGCCCCCCCGGCTATGGCTACACCTTC	CASSVGEGPPGYGYTF
TRBV5-1	TRBJ2-7	NA	NA	TGCGCCAGCAGCTTGGACTTGAGCTCCTACGAGCAGTACTTC	CASSLDLSSYEQYF
TRBV5-1	TRBJ2-3	few	NA	TGCGCCAGCAGCCCATCGTGGGGGGGGGCGCTCATCACAGATACGCAGTATTTT	CASSPSWGGALITDTQYF
TRBV5-1	TRBJ1-6	NA	TRBD1	TGCGCCAGCAGCCTCAAACCGGGACAGGGGAAAGTGGTAGCTAATTCACCCCTCCACTTT	CASSLKPGQGKVVANSPLHF
TRBV18	TRBJ2-7	once	NA	TGTGCCAGCTCAGCCGACAGAACCTACGAGCAGTACTTC	CASSADRTYEQYF
TRBV3-1/TRBV3-2	TRBJ1-2	NA	NA	TGTGCCAGCAGCCGGAGCACGGCTTATGGCTACACCTTC	CASSRSTAYGYTF
TRBV23-1	TRBJ2-1	NA	TRBD1	TGCGCCAGCAGACAGGGGGTCCATGAGCAGTTCTTC	CASRQGVHEQFF
TRBV5-6	TRBJ1-2	NA	NA	TGTGCCAGCAGCTTGGACATATACTATGGCTACACCTTC	CASSLDIYYGYTF
TRBV2	TRBJ2-3	NA	TRBD2	TGTGCCACGATACTAGCGGGGGCTGCAGATACGCAGTATTTT	CATILAGAADTQYF
TRBV15	TRBJ2-5	NA	TRBD1	TGTGCCACCAGCAGTTCAGGGGGCCAAGAGACCCAGTACTTC	CATSSSGGQETQYF
TRBV6-5	TRBJ1-2	NA	NA	TGTGCCAGCAGCCCCAGATATTCTTATGGCTACACCTTC	CASSPRYSYGYTF
TRBV7-8	TRBJ2-7	NA	NA	TGTGCCAGCAGTTCTGTCAGATCCTACGAGCAGTACTTC	CASSSVRSYEQYF
TRBV2	TRBJ1-2	NA	NA	TGTGCCAGCAGACAGGGCCCCTATGGCTACACCTTC	CASRQGPYGYTF
TRBV19	TRBJ2-7	once	NA	TGTGCCAGTAGTATCGGGACAACCGGATCCTACGAGCAGTACTTC	CASSIGTTGSYEQYF
TRBV19	TRBJ1-2	NA	NA	TGTGCCAGTCAGGGATCGGTAATTAACTATGGCTACACCTTC	CASQGSVINYGYTF
TRBV6-1	TRBJ1-2	NA	NA	TGTGCCAGCAGTGAAGTCCAGGGCTATGGCTACACCTTC	CASSEVQGYGYTF
TRBV7-9	TRBJ1-4	few	NA	TGTGCCAGCAGCTTGAGGTCATCAACTAATGAAAAACTGTTTTTT	CASSLRSSTNEKLFF
TRBV7-9	TRBJ1-5	NA	NA	TGTGCCAGCAGCTTAGAGGGACTGCCCAATCAGCCCCAGCATTTT	CASSLEGLPNQPQHF
TRBV6-2/TRBV6-3	TRBJ1-5	once	NA	TGTGCCAGCAGCCGGCGACCCAGGGATCAGCCCCAGCATTTT	CASSRRPRDQPQHF
TRBV7-2	TRBJ1-6	NA	NA	TGTGCCAGCACCCGGTGGCCCCCCGGGTTTGATTATTCACCCCTCCACTTT	CASTRWPPGFDYSPLHF
TRBV9	TRBJ2-5	NA	TRBD2	TGTGCCAGCAGCGTAGCTACCGGGACTAGCGGGGAGCAAGAGACCCAGTACTTC	CASSVATGTSGEQETQYF
TRBV21-1	TRBJ2-2	once	NA	TGTGCCAGCAGCAAATTAAATAGCGGGGAGAACACCGGGGAGCTGTTTTTT	CASSKLNSGENTGELFF
TRBV5-6	TRBJ2-1	NA	NA	TGTGCCAGCAGCACCGACAGTGACAATGAGCAGTTCTTC	CASSTDSDNEQFF
TRBV11-2	TRBJ1-3	NA	NA	TGTGCCAGCAGCTCGGGACACCTTGGAAACACCATATATTTT	CASSSGHLGNTIYF
TRBV7-2	TRBJ2-2	NA	NA	TGTGCCAGCTTCGGACAGAACACCGGGGAGCTGTTTTTT	CASFGQNTGELFF
TRBV3-1/TRBV3-2	TRBJ1-1	few	TRBD1	TGTGCCAGCAGCCGACAGGGCGCAGGGAAGGAAGCTTTCTTT	CASSRQGAGKEAFF
TRBV30	TRBJ1-3	NA	TRBD1	TGTGCCTGGAGTAATAGCGGCACAGGGGCTGGAAACACCATATATTTT	CAWSNSGTGAGNTIYF
TRBV19	TRBJ1-5	NA	NA	TGTGCCAGTAGTACAGGACAGAGAAGCAATCAGCCCCAGCATTTT	CASSTGQRSNQPQHF
TRBV5-1	TRBJ2-4	NA	NA	TGCGCCAGCAGAGAGGGCCAAGCCAAAAACATTCAGTACTTC	CASREGQAKNIQYF
TRBV12-3/TRBV12-4	TRBJ2-7	NA	NA	TGTGCCAGCAGTCCTACAGCCTACGAGCAGTACTTC	CASSPTAYEQYF
TRBV6-6	TRBJ2-6	NA	TRBD1	TGTGCCAGCAGTCCTCGGACAGGATCTAGCTCTGGGGCCAACGTCCTGACTTTC	CASSPRTGSSSGANVLTF
TRBV6-4	TRBJ2-1	NA	TRBD2	TGTGCCAGCAGTGGGGAGACTAGCAGTGAGCAGTTCTTC	CASSGETSSEQFF